The clone carrying this T cell receptor beta chain has at least ten counts. The data stem from a study of naive and memory T cell subsets. This CDR3 is built from 16 residues. CDR1 is ENHRY and CDR2 is SYGVKD in the germline V gene. Trimming removed 0 bases from V and 7 bases from J, with 19 bases in between. The beta constant-region primer was an equimolar mix of two oligonucleotides covering TRBC1 and TRBC2. TCRdb re-analysed the UMI-ligation and nested PCR reads in MiXCR, keeping a single row per CDR3 protein. The repertoire holds tens of thousands of distinct CDR3 sequences, about an eighth seen once, with about 0.93% in the top ten.

Sequences were obtained from central memory CD4+ T cells from blood. The rearrangement uses TRBV10-3 and TRBJ2-7, with D perhaps matching TRBD1 (5 bases). The clonotype was recovered from a human donor in good health. The DNA for the CDR3 is TGTGCCATCAGTGAGTCATTTGGGCAGGGAAAGGAAGAGCAGTACTTC. Translated, it gives CAISESFGQGKEEQYF.